The clone carrying this T cell receptor (beta chain) was counted a few times. Its antigen is still unknown. The sample belongs to a study of T cell responses to AZD1222 COVID-19 vaccine. General observations from the study: Unmutated variant regions reportedly attract nearly half of all spike-specific TCRs. The study identified only five or six AZD1222 recipients as seropositive at baseline.

Clones were read by immunoSEQ multiplex PCR, and TCRdb kept only the in-frame ones, dropping some. The sample carries approximately 180,000 clones, roughly 92% recorded once. Here the sequenced sample was peripheral blood, taken on day 0 of AZD1222 vaccination. This TCR derives from an adult in good health.

CDR3 bases: TGTGCCAGCAGGGGGGGGACTGAAGCTTTCTTT. Amino acids: CASRGGTEAFF. The chain carries TRBV27 and TRBJ1-1, with D tentatively TRBD1 (5 bases). CDR3 length equals 11 residues. The V and J ends lost 6 bases and 5 bases respectively, with 7 bases between them. CDR1 is MNHEY, CDR2 SMNVEV, per germline (reference sequence).